This T cell receptor beta chain stems from a study of blood T cell repertoires in COVID-19. Generated by immunoSEQ multiplex PCR, the TCRdb table keeps only in-frame clones and is missing some. The sample has roughly 700,000 clones; about 87% are singletons. V shed 2 bases and J shed 6 bases, with 11 bases lying between them. The CDR3 loop spans 14 amino acids. CDR1 is MNHEY, CDR2 SVGAGI, per germline. The rearrangement joins TRBV6-5 to TRBJ1-5; D is possibly TRBD1 (5 bases). Sequenced input: peripheral blood. This TCR came from a woman between 18 and 30 years old with acute or convalescent COVID-19. The DNA for the CDR3 is TGTGCCAGCAGTTACGGCCAGGGCATTCAGCCCCAGCATTTT. Amino acid sequence: CASSYGQGIQPQHF.